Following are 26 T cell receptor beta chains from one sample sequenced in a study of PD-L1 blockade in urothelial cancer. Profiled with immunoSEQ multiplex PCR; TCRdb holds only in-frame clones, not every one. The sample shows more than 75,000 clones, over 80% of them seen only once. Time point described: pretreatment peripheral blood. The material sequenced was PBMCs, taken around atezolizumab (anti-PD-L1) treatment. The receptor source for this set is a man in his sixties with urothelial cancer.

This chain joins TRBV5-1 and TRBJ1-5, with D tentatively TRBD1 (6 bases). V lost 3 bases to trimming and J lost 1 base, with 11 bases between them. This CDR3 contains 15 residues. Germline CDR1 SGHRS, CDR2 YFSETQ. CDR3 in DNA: TGCGCCAGCAGCTACAACAGGGTAAGCAATCAGCCCCAGCATTTT. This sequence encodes CASSYNRVSNQPQHF.

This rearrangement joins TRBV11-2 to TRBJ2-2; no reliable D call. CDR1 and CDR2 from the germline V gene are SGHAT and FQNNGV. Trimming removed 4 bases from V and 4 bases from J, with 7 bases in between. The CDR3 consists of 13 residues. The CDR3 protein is CASSWSGTGELFF. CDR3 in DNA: TGTGCCAGCAGCTGGTCCGGCACCGGGGAGCTGTTTTTT. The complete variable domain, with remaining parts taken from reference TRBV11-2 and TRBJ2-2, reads EAGVAQSPRYKIIEKRQSVAFWCNPISGHATLYWYQQILGQGPKLLIQFQNNGVVDDSQLPKDRFSAERLKGVDSTLKIQPAKLEDSAVYLCASSWSGTGELFFGEGSRLTVL.

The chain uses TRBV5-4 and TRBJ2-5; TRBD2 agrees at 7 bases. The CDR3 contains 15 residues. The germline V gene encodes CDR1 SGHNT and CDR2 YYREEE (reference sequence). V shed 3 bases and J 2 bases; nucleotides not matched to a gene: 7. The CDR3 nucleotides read TGTGCCAGCAGCTCCGGGACTAACAGACAAGAGACCCAGTACTTC. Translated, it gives CASSSGTNRQETQYF.

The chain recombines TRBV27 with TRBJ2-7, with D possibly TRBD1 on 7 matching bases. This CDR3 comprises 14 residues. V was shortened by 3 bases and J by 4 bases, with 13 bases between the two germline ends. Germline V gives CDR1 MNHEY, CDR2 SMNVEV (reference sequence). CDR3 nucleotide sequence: TGTGCCAGCAGTTTGGGCAGGGGGAGGTACGAGCAGTACTTC. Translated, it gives CASSLGRGRYEQYF.

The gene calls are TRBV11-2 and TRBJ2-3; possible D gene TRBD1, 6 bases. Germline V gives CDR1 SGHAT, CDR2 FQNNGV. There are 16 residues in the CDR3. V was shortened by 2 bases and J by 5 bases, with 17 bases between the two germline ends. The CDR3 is CASSLRGQFSGDTQYF. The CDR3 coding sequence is TGTGCCAGCAGCTTACGTGGACAGTTTTCAGGAGATACGCAGTATTTT.

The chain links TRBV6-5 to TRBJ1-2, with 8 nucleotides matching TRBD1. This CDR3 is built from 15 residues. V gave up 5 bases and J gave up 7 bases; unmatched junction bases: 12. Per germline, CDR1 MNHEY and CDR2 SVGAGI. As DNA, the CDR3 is TGTGCCAGCAGTCAGCCGGGACAGGCGGGTCCTGGCTACACCTTC. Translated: CASSQPGQAGPGYTF.

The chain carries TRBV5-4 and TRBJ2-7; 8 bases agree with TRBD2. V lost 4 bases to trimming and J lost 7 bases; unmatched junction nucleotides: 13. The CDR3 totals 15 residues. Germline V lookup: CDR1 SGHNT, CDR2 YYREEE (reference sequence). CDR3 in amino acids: CASSPVAGNTAEQYF. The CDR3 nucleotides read TGTGCCAGCAGCCCCGTAGCGGGGAATACAGCAGAGCAGTACTTC.

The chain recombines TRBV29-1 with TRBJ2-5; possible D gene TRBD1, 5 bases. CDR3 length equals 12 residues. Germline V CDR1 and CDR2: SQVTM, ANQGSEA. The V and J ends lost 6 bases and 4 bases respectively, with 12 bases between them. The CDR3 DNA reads TGCAGCGTCACAGGAGCGAGAGAGACCCAGTACTTC. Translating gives CSVTGARETQYF.

The CDR3 sequence: CASSLGGLVSSYEQYF. The CDR3 DNA follows: TGTGCCAGCAGCTTAGGAGGACTAGTCAGCTCCTACGAGCAGTACTTC. The genes are TRBV7-2 and TRBJ2-7, with 7 bases lining up with TRBD2. Germline V lookup: CDR1 SGHTA, CDR2 FQGNSA. The CDR3 length is 16 residues. Unmatched junction bases numbered 6, after V lost 1 base and J lost 0 bases.

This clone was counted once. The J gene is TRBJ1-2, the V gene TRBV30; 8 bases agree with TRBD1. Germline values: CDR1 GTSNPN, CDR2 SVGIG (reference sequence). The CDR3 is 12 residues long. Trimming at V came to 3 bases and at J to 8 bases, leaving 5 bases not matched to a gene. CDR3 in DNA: TGTGCCTGGAGCGAACAGGGGGAAGGCTACACCTTC. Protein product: CAWSEQGEGYTF.

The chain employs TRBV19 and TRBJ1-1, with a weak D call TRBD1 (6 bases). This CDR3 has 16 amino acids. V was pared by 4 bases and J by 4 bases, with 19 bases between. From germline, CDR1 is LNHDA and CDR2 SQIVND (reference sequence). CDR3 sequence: CASSTRGRYGSTEAFF. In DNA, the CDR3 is TGTGCCAGTAGTACCAGGGGTAGATATGGGAGCACTGAAGCTTTCTTT.

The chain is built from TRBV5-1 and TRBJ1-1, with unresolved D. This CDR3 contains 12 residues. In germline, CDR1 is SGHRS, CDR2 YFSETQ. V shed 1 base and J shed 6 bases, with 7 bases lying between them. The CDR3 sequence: CASSLSEAEAFF. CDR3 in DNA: TGCGCCAGCAGCTTGAGCGAGGCTGAAGCTTTCTTT.

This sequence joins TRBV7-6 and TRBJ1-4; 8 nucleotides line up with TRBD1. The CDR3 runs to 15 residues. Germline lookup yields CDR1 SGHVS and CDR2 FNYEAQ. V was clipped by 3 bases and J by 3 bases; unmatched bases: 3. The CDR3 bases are TGTGCCAGCAGCTTCGACAGGGGCCCTAATGAAAAACTGTTTTTT. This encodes CASSFDRGPNEKLFF.

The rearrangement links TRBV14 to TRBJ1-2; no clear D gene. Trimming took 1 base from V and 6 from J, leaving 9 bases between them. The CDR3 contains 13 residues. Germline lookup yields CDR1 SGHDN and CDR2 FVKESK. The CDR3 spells CASSQASRDGYTF. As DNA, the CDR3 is TGTGCCAGCAGCCAAGCGTCGAGGGATGGCTACACCTTC.

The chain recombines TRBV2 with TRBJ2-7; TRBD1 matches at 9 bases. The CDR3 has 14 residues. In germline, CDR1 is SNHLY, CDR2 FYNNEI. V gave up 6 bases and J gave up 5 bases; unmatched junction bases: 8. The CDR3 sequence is CASRSGTGIHEQYF. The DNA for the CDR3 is TGTGCCAGCAGATCCGGGACAGGGATTCACGAGCAGTACTTC.

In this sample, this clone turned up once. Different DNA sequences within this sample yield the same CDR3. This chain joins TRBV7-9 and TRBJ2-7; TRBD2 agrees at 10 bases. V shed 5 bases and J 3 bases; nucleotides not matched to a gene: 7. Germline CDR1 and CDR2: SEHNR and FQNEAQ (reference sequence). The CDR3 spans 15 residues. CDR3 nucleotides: TGTGCCAGCAGCCTCAGCGGGAGGGCCCTCTACGAGCAGTACTTC. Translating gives CASSLSGRALYEQYF.

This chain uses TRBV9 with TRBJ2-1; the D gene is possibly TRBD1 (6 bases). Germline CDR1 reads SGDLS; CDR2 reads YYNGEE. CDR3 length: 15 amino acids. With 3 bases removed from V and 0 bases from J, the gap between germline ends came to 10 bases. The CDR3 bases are TGTGCCAGCAGCGGGGTGGACAGCTCCTACAATGAGCAGTTCTTC. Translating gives CASSGVDSSYNEQFF.

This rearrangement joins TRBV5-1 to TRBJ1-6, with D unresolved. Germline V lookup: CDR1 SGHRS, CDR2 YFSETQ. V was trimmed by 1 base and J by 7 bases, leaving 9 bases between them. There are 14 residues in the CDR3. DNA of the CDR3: TGCGCCAGCAGCTTGCCCGGTAGAAATTCACCCCTCCACTTT. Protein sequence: CASSLPGRNSPLHF.

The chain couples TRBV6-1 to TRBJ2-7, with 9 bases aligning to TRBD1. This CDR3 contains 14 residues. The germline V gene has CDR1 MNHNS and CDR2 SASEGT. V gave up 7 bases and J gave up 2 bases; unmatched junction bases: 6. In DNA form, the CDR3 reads TGTGCCAGCACACCGGGACAGGGTGCCTACGAGCAGTACTTC. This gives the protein CASTPGQGAYEQYF.

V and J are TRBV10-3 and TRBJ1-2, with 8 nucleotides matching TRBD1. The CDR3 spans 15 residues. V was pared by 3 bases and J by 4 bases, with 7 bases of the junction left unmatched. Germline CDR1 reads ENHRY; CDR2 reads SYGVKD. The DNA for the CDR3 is TGTGCCATCAGTGACGGGACAGGATTAGGCTATGGCTACACCTTC. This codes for CAISDGTGLGYGYTF.

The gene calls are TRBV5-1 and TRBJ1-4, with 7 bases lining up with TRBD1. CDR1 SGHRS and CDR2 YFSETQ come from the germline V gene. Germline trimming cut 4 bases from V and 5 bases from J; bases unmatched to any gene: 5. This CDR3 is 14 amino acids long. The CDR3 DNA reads TGCGCCAGCAGCCTGGGACAGCCCAATGAAAAACTGTTTTTT. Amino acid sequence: CASSLGQPNEKLFF.

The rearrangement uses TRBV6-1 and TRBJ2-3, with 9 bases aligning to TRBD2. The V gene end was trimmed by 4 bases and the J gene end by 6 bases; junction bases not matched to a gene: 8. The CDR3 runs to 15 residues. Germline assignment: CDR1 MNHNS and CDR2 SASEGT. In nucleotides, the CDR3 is TGTGCCAGCAGTGTACAGGGACTAGCAACGGATACGCAGTATTTT. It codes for CASSVQGLATDTQYF.

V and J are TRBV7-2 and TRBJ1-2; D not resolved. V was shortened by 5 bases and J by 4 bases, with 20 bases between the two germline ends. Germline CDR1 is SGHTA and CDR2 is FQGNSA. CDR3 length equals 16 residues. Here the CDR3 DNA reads TGTGCCAGCAGCCTATTTAGGTCCCGGGGAGGCTATGGCTACACCTTC. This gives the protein CASSLFRSRGGYGYTF.

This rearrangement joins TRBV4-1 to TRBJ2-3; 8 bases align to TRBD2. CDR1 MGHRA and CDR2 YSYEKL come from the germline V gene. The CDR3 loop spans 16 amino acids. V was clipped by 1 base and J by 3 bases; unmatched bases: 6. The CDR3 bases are TGCGCCAGCAGCCAAGGTCAAGCGGGAGTAACAGATACGCAGTATTTT. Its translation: CASSQGQAGVTDTQYF.

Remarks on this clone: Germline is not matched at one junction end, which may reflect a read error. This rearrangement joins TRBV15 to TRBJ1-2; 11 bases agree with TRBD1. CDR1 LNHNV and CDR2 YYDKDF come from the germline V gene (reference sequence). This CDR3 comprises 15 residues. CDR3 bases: TGTGCCACCAGCAGAGATTGGACAGGGGGCCTTGTTGCTTCCTTC. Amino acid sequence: CATSRDWTGGLVASF. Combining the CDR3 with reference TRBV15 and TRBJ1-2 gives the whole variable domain DAMVIQNPRYQVTQFGKPVTLSCSQTLNHNVMYWYQQKSSQAPKLLFHYYDKDFNNEADTPDNFQSRRPNTSFCFLDIRSPGLGDTAMYLCATSRDWTGGLVASFGSGTRLTVV.

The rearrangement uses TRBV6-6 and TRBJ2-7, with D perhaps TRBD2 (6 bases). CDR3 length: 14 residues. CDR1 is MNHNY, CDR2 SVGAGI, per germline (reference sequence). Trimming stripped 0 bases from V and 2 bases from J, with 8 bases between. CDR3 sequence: CASSYSRGAYEQYF. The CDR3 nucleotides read TGTGCCAGCAGTTACTCGCGGGGCGCCTACGAGCAGTACTTC.